This T cell receptor beta chain was obtained from a study of long-term antiretroviral therapy in people with HIV. This CDR3 region has 15 residues. Germline V gene sequence: CDR1 LGHNA, CDR2 YNFKEQ. The V end was cut by 0 bases, the J end by 8 bases, with 13 bases between. Researchers ran immunoSEQ v3.0 at survey level. Only in-frame clones appear in the TCRdb table, and some are missing; sequencing was by immunoSEQ multiplex PCR. The sample consists of roughly 30,000 clones, just under 95% of them appearing once. The sequencing used unsorted PBMCs, collected 5.3 years after starting antiretroviral therapy. The chain joins TRBV4-2 to TRBJ1-4, with D possibly being TRBD1 (5 bases). The receptor was isolated from a man between 45 and 60 years old with HIV. The chain's CDR3 is CASSQDGQGGEKLFF. The CDR3 DNA sequence: TGTGCCAGCAGCCAAGACGGCCAGGGAGGGGAAAAACTGTTTTTT.